A single sample gave rise to the 3 T cell receptor beta chains below, sequenced in a study of OX40 agonist ivuxolimab in advanced cancers. The table came from immunoSEQ multiplex PCR; TCRdb's copy has only in-frame clones and leaves some out. The profile shows approximately 49,000 clones, 85% of them singletons. The source material was CD4+ or CD8+ T cells sorted from blood, sampled in a trial of the OX40 agonist ivuxolimab. Every receptor here comes from an adult with an advanced solid tumor such as melanoma, head and neck, liver or kidney cancer.

This sequence joins TRBV5-1 and TRBJ2-5; TRBD1 agrees at 9 bases. With V trimmed by 4 bases and J by 4 bases, 8 bases remained unmatched. The length of the CDR3 is 15 residues. Germline CDR1 SGHRS, CDR2 YFSETQ. CDR3 nucleotide sequence: TGCGCCAGCAGCACGGGACAGGGATTGAGAGAGACCCAGTACTTC. Translated: CASSTGQGLRETQYF. Supplemented by reference TRBV5-1 and TRBJ2-5, the full variable domain reads KAGVTQTPRYLIKTRGQQVTLSCSPISGHRSVSWYQQTPGQGLQFLFEYFSETQRNKGNFPGRFSGRQFSNSRSEMNVSTLELGDSALYLCASSTGQGLRETQYFGPGTRLLVL.

The J gene is TRBJ2-7, the V gene TRBV5-1; possibly TRBD1 for D (5 bases). Germline lookup yields CDR1 SGHRS and CDR2 YFSETQ. The V end was cut by 0 bases, the J end by 2 bases, with 9 bases between. The CDR3 runs 14 residues. The CDR3: CASSLGAGTYEQYF. The CDR3 nucleotides are TGCGCCAGCAGCTTGGGTGCAGGGACCTACGAGCAGTACTTC. Full variable domain (rest looked up from reference TRBV5-1 and TRBJ2-7): KAGVTQTPRYLIKTRGQQVTLSCSPISGHRSVSWYQQTPGQGLQFLFEYFSETQRNKGNFPGRFSGRQFSNSRSEMNVSTLELGDSALYLCASSLGAGTYEQYFGPGTRLTVT.

This chain connects TRBV5-6 to TRBJ1-5; 9 nucleotides match TRBD1. V was clipped by 0 bases and J by 2 bases; unmatched bases: 6. Germline CDR1 reads SGHDT; CDR2 reads YYEEEE. CDR3 length: 17 residues. As DNA, the CDR3 is TGTGCCAGCAGCTTGGGGACAGGGGCACCGCGCAATCAGCCCCAGCATTTT. Encoded protein: CASSLGTGAPRNQPQHF.